This TCR beta chain emerged from a study of OX40 agonist ivuxolimab in advanced cancers. Clones were read by immunoSEQ multiplex PCR, and TCRdb kept only the in-frame ones, dropping some. There are around 69,000 clones in the sample; around 87% occur only once, and 5.5% to 8% lies in the top ten. This CDR3 has 14 amino acids. V lost 0 bases and J lost 2, with 7 bases in between. CDR1 is SGHAT, CDR2 FQNNGV, per germline. The cohort excluded patients with autoimmune disease history or systemic immunosuppression. For this clone: Its antigen remains unknown.

Whole-study results and caveats: On average, a greater number of expanded clones characterised CD8+ T cells relative to CD4+. Antigen specificity remained undetermined for the expanded peripheral T cells. Clonal expansion by week 6 occurred in CD4+ and CD8+ blood T cells (at 0.1 to 3.0 mg/kg).

The V and J genes are TRBV11-2 and TRBJ2-5, with TRBD1 as a possible D gene (6 bases). The source material was CD4+ or CD8+ T cells sorted from blood, sampled in a trial of the OX40 agonist ivuxolimab. This sequence originates from an adult with an advanced solid tumor such as melanoma, head and neck, liver or kidney cancer. The CDR3 region has the DNA TGTGCCAGCAGCTTAGATCAGGGGCAAGAGACCCAGTACTTC. This translates into CASSLDQGQETQYF.